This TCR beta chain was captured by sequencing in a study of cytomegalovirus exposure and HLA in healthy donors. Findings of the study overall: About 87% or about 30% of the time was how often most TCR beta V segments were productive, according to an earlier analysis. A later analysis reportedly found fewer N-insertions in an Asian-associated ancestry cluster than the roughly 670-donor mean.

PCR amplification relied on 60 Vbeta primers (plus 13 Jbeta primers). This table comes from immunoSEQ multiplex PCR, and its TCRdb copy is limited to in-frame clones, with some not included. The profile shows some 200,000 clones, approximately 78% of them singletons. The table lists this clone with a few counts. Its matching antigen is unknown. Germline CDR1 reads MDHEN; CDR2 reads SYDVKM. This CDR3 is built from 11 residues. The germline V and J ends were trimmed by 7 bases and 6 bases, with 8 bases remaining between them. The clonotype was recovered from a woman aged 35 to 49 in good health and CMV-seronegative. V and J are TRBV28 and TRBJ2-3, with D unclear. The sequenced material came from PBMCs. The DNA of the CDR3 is TGTGCCAGCACGAGGTTGGATACGCAGTATTTT. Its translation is CASTRLDTQYF.